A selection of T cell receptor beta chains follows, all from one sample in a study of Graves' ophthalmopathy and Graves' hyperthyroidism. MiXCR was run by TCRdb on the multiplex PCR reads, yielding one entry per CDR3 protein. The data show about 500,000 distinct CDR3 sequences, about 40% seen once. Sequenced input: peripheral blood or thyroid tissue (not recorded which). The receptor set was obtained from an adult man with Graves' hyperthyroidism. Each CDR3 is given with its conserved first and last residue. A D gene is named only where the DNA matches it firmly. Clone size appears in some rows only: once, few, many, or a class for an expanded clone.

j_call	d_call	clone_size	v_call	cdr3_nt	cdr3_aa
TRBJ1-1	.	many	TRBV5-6	TGTGCCAGCAGTGATGCCGGGACGGCGAACACTGAAGCTTTCTTT	CASSDAGTANTEAFF
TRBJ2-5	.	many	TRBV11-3	TGTGCCAGCAGCTCGCGTTGGGACAAACAGACCCAGTACTTC	CASSSRWDKQTQYF
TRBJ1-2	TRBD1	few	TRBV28	TGTGCCAGCAGAACTGGACAGGGAAAGAACTATGGCTACACCTTC	CASRTGQGKNYGYTF
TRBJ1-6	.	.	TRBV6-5	TGTGCCAGCAGTTACTTACGGCAGGGTGGATCACCCCTCCACTTT	CASSYLRQGGSPLHF
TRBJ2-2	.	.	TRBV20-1	TGCAGTGCTCGACCATTACAGGGCGCCGGGGAGCTGTTTTTT	CSARPLQGAGELFF
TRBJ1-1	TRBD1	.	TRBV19	TGTGCCAGTAGTACGCCACCGGGACAGGGTTGGGGCTACACTGAAGCTTTCTTT	CASSTPPGQGWGYTEAFF
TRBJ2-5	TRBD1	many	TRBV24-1	TGTGCCACCAGTGACGCGGGACAGGGAGAGACCCAGTACTTC	CATSDAGQGETQYF
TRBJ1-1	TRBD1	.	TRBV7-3	TGTGCCAGCAGCTCCCTGACCGGGACAGGGGGCAACACTGAAGCTTTCTTT	CASSSLTGTGGNTEAFF
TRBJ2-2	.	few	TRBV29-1	TGCAGCGTTGTGTGGACAGGGGAGCTGTTTTTT	CSVVWTGELFF
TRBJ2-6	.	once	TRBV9	TGTGCCAGCAGCGGGGCCTCAGGGAACTCTGGGGCCAACGTCCTGACTTTC	CASSGASGNSGANVLTF
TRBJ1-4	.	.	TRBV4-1	TGCGCCAGCAGCCAAGCGGCGGGAAGCTCAACTAATGAAAAACTGTTTTTT	CASSQAAGSSTNEKLFF
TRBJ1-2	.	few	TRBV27	TGTGCCAGCAGGGAAACAGGTATCCACTATGGCTACACCTTC	CASRETGIHYGYTF
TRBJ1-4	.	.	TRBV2	TGTGCCAGCAGTGAAAGGGTAGCGGGAGTAAGCAATGAAAAACTGTTTTTT	CASSERVAGVSNEKLFF
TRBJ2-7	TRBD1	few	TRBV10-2	TGTGCCAGCTCACCACCTGACAGGGTACCGTCCTACGAGCAGTACTTC	CASSPPDRVPSYEQYF
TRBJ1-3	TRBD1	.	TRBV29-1	TGCAGCAGTGCAGGGGGCCATGGAAACACCATATATTTT	CSSAGGHGNTIYF
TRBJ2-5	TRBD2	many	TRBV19	TGTGCCAGTAGTCCGCTAGCGGGAGCAGAGACCCAGTACTTC	CASSPLAGAETQYF
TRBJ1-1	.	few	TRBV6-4	TGTGCCAGCAGTGACTCCAAAAGTGAGTTAAGACCTGCGAACACTGAAGCTTTCTTT	CASSDSKSELRPANTEAFF
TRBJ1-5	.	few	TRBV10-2	TGCGCCAGCAGTGTGACGGGGGGAGGGGCGGGCAATCAGCCCCAGCATTTT	CASSVTGGGAGNQPQHF
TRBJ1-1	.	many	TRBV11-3	TGTGCCAGCAGCTTAGACCCGGGGGCGGAGGCTGAAGCTTTCTTT	CASSLDPGAEAEAFF
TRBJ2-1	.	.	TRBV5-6	TGTGCCAGCAGCTTGGACGGGTACAATGAGCAGTTCTTC	CASSLDGYNEQFF
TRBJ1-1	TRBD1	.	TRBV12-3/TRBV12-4	TGTGCCAGCAGCGGACAGGGATTCAGCTCTGAAGCTTTCTTT	CASSGQGFSSEAFF
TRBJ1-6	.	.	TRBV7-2	TGTGCCAGCAGCTTGTCTAGGGACACTAATTCACCCCTCCACTTT	CASSLSRDTNSPLHF
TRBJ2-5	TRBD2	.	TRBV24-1	TGTGCTACTAGCGGGAGACCCCAAGAGACCCAGTACTTC	CATSGRPQETQYF
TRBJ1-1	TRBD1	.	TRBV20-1	TGCAGTGCTAATCAGGGGGCGAAGACTGAAGCTTTCTTT	CSANQGAKTEAFF
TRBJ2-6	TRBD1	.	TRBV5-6	TGTGCCAGCAGCTGGTCAGGGGGCGCTGGGGCCAACGTCCTGACTTTC	CASSWSGGAGANVLTF
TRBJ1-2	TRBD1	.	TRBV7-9	TGTGCCAGCAGCCCGGGACAGGGGGCGCTTCACTATGGCTACACCTTC	CASSPGQGALHYGYTF
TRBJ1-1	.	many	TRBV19	TGTGCCAGTAGTCGGATACAGGGTGGATACACTGAAGCTTTCTTT	CASSRIQGGYTEAFF
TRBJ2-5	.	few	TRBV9	TGTGCCAGCAGCGCCCTTCAGGGGGGAGTTGGCCTGCAAGAGACCCAGTACTTC	CASSALQGGVGLQETQYF
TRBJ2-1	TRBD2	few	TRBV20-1	TGCAGTGCTTCAGGGTCTAGCGGGATGTTGTACAATGAGCAGTTCTTC	CSASGSSGMLYNEQFF
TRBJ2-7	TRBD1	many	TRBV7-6	TGTGCCAGCAGCCCCGGGACAGGGGACTACGAGCAGTACTTC	CASSPGTGDYEQYF
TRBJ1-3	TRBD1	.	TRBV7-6	TGTGCCAGCAGCCCGGAGACAGGGGCTGGAAACACCATATATTTT	CASSPETGAGNTIYF
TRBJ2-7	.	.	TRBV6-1	TGTGCCAGCAGTGAAATGGGGACCTACGAGCAGTACTTC	CASSEMGTYEQYF
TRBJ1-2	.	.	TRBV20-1	TGCAGTACGGGACTGGGGGGCTACACCTTC	CSTGLGGYTF
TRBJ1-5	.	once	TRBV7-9	TGTGCCAGCAGACCCGGCGGGGAGTACCAAGAGACCCAGCATTTT	CASRPGGEYQETQHF
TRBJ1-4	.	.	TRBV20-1	TGCAGTGCTAGGGCGACAGGCAATGAAAAACTGTTTTTT	CSARATGNEKLFF
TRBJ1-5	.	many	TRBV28	TGTGCCAGCCTCAACAGGGAGGTAGGACAGCCCCAGCATTTT	CASLNREVGQPQHF
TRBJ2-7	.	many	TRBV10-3	TGTGCCAGCAGTTGGGGGGAAGTTGGATCGGTCGGGCAGTACTTC	CASSWGEVGSVGQYF